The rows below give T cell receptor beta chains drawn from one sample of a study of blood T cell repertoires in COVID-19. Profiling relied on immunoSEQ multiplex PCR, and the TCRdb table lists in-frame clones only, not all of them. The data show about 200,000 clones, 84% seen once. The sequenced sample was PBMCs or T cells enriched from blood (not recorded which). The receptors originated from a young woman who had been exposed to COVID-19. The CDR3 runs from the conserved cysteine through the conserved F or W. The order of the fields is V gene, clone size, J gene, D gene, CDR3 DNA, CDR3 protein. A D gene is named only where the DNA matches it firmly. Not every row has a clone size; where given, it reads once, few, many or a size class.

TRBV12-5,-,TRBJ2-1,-,TGTGCTAGTGGTTTGCAGGGTATTTACAATGAGCAGTTCTTC,CASGLQGIYNEQFF
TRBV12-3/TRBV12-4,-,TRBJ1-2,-,TGTGCCAGCAGCCGGGACACCAAAGGCTACACCTTC,CASSRDTKGYTF
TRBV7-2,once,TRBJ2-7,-,TGTGCCAGCAGCCCCAGCTCCTACGAGCAGTACTTC,CASSPSSYEQYF
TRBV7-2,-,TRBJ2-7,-,TGTGCCAGCAGCTTGACAGGCTACGAGCAGTACTTC,CASSLTGYEQYF
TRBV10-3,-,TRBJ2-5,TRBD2,TGTGCCACCCAGCGGGGGGGGCAAGAGACCCAGTACTTC,CATQRGGQETQYF
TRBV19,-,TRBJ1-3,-,TGTGCCAGTAGCTCTTCGGGGGACGGAAACACCATATATTTT,CASSSSGDGNTIYF
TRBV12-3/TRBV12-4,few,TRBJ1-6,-,TGTGCCAGCACACGGGTTTATAATTCACCCCTCCACTTT,CASTRVYNSPLHF
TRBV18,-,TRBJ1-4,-,TGTGCCAGCTCAACGTTTACTGCAACTAATGAAAAACTGTTTTTT,CASSTFTATNEKLFF
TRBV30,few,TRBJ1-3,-,TGTGCCTGGAGTGTAAATCGCGGGTTCGGAAACACCATATATTTT,CAWSVNRGFGNTIYF
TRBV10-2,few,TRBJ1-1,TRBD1,TGCGCCAGCATCGACAGGGTGTCGGGCACTGAAGCTTTCTTT,CASIDRVSGTEAFF
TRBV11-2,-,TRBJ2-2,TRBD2,TGTGCCAGCAGCTTGGAGCGGGGGGGGTTCACCGGGGAGCTGTTTTTT,CASSLERGGFTGELFF
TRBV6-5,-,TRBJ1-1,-,TGTGCCAGCAGTAACAGCAGGGGTTACACTGAAGCTTTCTTT,CASSNSRGYTEAFF
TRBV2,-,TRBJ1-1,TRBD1,TGTGCCAGCAGTTCACCGGAGTCGGGGACAGGGAACACTGAAGCTTTCTTT,CASSSPESGTGNTEAFF
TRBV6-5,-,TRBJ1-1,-,TGTGCCAGCAGTTCCGCCACGGCGGAGGGAGAATGTGGTTTCTTT,CASSSATAEGECGFF
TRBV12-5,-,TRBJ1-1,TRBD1,TGTGCTAGTGGTAAGGGACAGGGAGAAGCTTTCTTT,CASGKGQGEAFF
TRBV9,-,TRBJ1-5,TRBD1,TGTGCCAGCAGCGTCGGACAGGCCCCTCAGCCCCAGCATTTT,CASSVGQAPQPQHF
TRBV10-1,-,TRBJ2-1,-,TGCGCCAGCAGTGAGTATCAGGGCCGCTACAATGAGCAGTTCTTC,CASSEYQGRYNEQFF
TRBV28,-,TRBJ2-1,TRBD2,TGTGCCAGCAGCCTTTCCTCCCTAGCGGGGGGGAGATACAATGAGCAGTTCTTC,CASSLSSLAGGRYNEQFF
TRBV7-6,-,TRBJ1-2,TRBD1,TGTGCCAGCAGCTTAGAGGGGGCGGGTGGCTACACCTTC,CASSLEGAGGYTF
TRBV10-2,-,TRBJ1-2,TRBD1,TGCGCCAGCAGTGACCCTGGGACAGGGGGCGACTATGGCTACACCTTC,CASSDPGTGGDYGYTF
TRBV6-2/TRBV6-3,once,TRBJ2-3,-,TGTGCCAGCAGTTACTTATTAGCGACAGATACGCAGTATTTT,CASSYLLATDTQYF
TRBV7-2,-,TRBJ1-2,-,TGTGCCAGCAGCTTAGATGTCAGCGCCTATAACTATGGCTACACCTTC,CASSLDVSAYNYGYTF
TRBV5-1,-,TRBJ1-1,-,TGCGCCAGCAGCGACTCCCTTTCGAACACTGAAGCTTTCTTT,CASSDSLSNTEAFF
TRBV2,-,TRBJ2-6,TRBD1,TGTGCCAGCAGTGTGACAGGGACTGGGGCCAACGTCCTGACTTTC,CASSVTGTGANVLTF
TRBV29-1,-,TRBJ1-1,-,TGCAGCGTTGATAGATTCGACACTGAAGCTTTCTTT,CSVDRFDTEAFF
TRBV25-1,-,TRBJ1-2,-,TGTGCCAGCAGTGAAGGCGGCGAGAGGGATCTCTATGGCTACACCTTC,CASSEGGERDLYGYTF
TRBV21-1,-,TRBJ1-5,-,TGTGCCAGCAGCAAAGTTGAGGACGGACGGCAGGGGGCAAGCAATCAGCCCCAGCATTTT,CASSKVEDGRQGASNQPQHF
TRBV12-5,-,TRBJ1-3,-,TGTGCTAGTGGTACAGGTGACACCATATATTTT,CASGTGDTIYF
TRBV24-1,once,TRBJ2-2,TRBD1,TGTGCCACCAGTGACACCACAGGGGTGTTCACCGGGGAGCTGTTTTTT,CATSDTTGVFTGELFF
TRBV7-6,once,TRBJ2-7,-,TGTGCCAGCAGCTCCTCGCGGGCCTCCTACGAGCAGTACTTC,CASSSSRASYEQYF
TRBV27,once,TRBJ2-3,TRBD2,TGTGCAGCGGGGGGACTAGGAGGAGATACGCAGTATTTT,CAAGGLGGDTQYF
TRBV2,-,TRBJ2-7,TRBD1,TGTGCCAGCAAGGAACAGGGGGCCCCCTACGAGCAGTACTTC,CASKEQGAPYEQYF
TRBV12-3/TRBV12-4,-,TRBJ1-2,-,TGTGCCAGCAGACCTCGGGTAGGCTATGGCTACACCTTC,CASRPRVGYGYTF
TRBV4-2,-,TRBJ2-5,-,TGTGCCAGCAGCCAAGATCCAGCAGGTTCAAAAGAGACCCAGTACTTC,CASSQDPAGSKETQYF
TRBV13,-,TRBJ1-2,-,TGTGCCAGCAGCCCTCCACGAGGGGAGCGGGCCTATGGCTACACCTTC,CASSPPRGERAYGYTF
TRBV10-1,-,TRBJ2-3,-,TGCGCCAGCAGGAGTACTATGACAGATACGCAGTATTTT,CASRSTMTDTQYF
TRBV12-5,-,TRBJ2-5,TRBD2,TGTGCTAGTGGCCAAATAGGGACTAGCGGGGGGACCCAGTACTTC,CASGQIGTSGGTQYF
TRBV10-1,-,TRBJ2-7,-,TGCGCCAGCAGTGAGTCTTCAGGGATAGGATCCCAGATCGGCGAGCAGTACTTC,CASSESSGIGSQIGEQYF
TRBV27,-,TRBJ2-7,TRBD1,TGTGCCAGCAGTCCCCGGACAGGGCCCTACGAGCAGTACTTC,CASSPRTGPYEQYF
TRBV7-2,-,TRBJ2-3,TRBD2,TGTGCCAGCAGCGGTAGCGGGGGGCGCACAGATACGCAGTATTTT,CASSGSGGRTDTQYF
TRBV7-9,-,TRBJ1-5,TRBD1,TGTGCCAGCAGCTTAGGTCGGAGTGCTTTGACAGGGCAAAATCAGCCCCAGCATTTT,CASSLGRSALTGQNQPQHF
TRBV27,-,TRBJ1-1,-,TGTGCCAGCAGTTTCTGGGCGGGGGGGGACACTGAAGCTTTCTTT,CASSFWAGGDTEAFF
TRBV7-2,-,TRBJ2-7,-,TGTGCCAGCAGCTTCAGAGGGTTTTCCTACGAGCAGTACTTC,CASSFRGFSYEQYF
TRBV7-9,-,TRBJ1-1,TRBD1,TGTGCCAGCAGCTGGACAGGGCGGCCTGAAGCTTTCTTT,CASSWTGRPEAFF
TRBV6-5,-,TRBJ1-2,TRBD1,TGTGCCAGCAGTTACGTGACAGGGTTCGATGGCTACACCTTC,CASSYVTGFDGYTF
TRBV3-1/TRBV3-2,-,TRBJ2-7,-,TGTGCCAGCAGCCATGGGGGCGTCTACGAGCAGTACTTC,CASSHGGVYEQYF
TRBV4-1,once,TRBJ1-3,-,TGCGCCAGCAGCTTTGACAGCGCACCAAACTCTGGAAACACCATATATTTT,CASSFDSAPNSGNTIYF
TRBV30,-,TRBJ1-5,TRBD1,TGTGCCTGGAGTTCGGTACAGGGGTCACAGCCCCAGCATTTT,CAWSSVQGSQPQHF
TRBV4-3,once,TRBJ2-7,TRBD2,TGCGCCAGCAGCCCCACTAGCGGGGGGGCCGGGATATCCTACGAGCAGTACTTC,CASSPTSGGAGISYEQYF
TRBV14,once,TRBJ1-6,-,TGTGCCAGCAGCCAAGGTACTGGCTCCTATAATTCACCCCTCCACTTT,CASSQGTGSYNSPLHF
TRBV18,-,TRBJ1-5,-,TGTGCCAGCTCACCACCGGAGGGAAATCAGCCCCAGCATTTT,CASSPPEGNQPQHF
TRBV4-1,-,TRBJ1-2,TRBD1,TGCGCCAGCAGCCACACAGGAGACAGGGGTGGCTACACCTTC,CASSHTGDRGGYTF
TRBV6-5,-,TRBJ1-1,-,TGTGCCAGCAGGTTGGACATGGCAGGGAACACTGAAGCTTTCTTT,CASRLDMAGNTEAFF
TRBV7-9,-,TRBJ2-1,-,TGTGCCAGCAGCTTACCAGGTGACAATGAGCAGTTCTTC,CASSLPGDNEQFF
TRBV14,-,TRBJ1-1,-,TGTGCCAGCAGCCAACGGGGAAACACTGAAGCTTTCTTT,CASSQRGNTEAFF
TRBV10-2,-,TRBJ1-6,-,TGCGCCAGCAGTGTCGCAGGCACGGGAAAAAAACCCCTCCACTTT,CASSVAGTGKKPLHF
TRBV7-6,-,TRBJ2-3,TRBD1,TGTGCCAGCAGCTCTAGACAGGGCAGAACAGATACGCAGTATTTT,CASSSRQGRTDTQYF
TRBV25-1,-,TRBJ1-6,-,TGTGCCAGCAGTGGGGCCGCTAATTCACCCCTCCACTTT,CASSGAANSPLHF